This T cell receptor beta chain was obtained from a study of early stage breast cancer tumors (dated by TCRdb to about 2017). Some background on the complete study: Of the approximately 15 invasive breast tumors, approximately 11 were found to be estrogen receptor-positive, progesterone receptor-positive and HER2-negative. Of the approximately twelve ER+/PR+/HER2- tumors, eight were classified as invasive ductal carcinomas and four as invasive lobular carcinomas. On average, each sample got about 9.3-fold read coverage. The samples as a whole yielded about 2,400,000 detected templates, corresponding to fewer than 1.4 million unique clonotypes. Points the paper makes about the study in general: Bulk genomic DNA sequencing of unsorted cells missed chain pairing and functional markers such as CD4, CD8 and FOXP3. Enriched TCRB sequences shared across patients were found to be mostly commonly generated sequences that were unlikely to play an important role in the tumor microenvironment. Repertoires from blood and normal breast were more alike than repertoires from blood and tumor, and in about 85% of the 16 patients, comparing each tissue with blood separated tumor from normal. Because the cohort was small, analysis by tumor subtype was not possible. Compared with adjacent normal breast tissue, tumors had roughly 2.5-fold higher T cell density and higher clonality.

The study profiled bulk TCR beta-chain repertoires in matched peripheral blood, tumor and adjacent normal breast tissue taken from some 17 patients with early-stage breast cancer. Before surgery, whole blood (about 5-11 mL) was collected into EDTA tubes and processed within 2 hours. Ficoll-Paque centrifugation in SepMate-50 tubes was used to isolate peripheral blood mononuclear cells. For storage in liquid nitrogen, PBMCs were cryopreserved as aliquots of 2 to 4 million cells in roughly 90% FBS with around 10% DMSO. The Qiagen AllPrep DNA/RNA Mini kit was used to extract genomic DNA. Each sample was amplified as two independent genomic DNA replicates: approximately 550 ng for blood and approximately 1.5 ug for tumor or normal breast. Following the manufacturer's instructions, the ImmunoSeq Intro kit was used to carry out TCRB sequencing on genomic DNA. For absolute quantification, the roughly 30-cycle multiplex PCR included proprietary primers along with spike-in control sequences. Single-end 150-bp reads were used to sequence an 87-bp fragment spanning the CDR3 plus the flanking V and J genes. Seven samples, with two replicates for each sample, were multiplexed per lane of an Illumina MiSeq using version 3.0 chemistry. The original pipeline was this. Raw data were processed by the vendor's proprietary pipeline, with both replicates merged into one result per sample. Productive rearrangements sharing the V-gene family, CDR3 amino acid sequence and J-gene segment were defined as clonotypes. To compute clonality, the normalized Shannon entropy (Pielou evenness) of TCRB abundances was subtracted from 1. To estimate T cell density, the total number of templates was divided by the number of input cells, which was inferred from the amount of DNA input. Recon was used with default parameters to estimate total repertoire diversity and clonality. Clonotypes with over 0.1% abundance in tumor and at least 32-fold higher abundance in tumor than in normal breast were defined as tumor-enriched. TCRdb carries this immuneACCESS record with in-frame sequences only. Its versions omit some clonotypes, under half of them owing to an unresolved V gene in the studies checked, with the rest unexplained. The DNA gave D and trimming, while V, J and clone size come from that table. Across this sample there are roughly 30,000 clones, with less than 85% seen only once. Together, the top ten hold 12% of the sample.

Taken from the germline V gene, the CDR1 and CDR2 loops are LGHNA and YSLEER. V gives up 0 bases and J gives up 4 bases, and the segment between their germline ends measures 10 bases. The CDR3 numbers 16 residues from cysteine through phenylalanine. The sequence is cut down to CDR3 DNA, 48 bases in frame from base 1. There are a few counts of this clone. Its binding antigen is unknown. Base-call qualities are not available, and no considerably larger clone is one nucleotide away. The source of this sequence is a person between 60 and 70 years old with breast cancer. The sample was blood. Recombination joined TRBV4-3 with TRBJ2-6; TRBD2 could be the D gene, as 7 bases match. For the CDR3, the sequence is CASSQESGGGANVLTF. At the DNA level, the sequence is TGCGCCAGCAGCCAAGAATCGGGGGGCGGGGCCAACGTCCTGACTTTC.